This entry features one T cell receptor beta chain sequence. As yet, its antigen is unknown. This specimen comes from a study of T cell repertoires in cytomegalovirus infection. Across the whole study: TCR beta signatures that were public indicated CMV infection and matching HLA type. Study observations and caveats: Within the response measured ex vivo, HLA-C-restricted CMV-specific TCR beta clonotypes were dominant.

With 6 bases removed from V and 6 bases from J, the gap between germline ends came to 15 bases. The CDR3 loop spans 13 amino acids. One entry per CDR3 protein results from TCRdb running MiXCR on the reads. The table lists 300,000 or so distinct CDR3 sequences, 20% to 25% of them singletons. The material sequenced was cultured PBMCs, taken from culture after CMV antigen stimulation. This chain joins TRBV12-3 or TRBV12-4 and TRBJ2-7, with D possibly being TRBD2 (5 bases). This receptor was identified in a human donor in good health (CMV status not recorded). Some clones in this sample may be carry-over from other donors' samples. The CDR3 coding sequence is TGTGCCAGCAGACGCGACTGGACTGGCGAGCAGTACTTC. Translation: CASRRDWTGEQYF.